These 27 T cell receptor beta chains originate from one sample sequenced in a study of OX40 agonist ivuxolimab in advanced cancers. The receptor library was made with the immunoSEQ multiplex PCR assay. In TCRdb, the immuneACCESS table is reduced to in-frame sequences with V and J assigned. These tables do not hold every clone; where another copy was compared, an unresolved V gene accounts for under half, and the others remain unexplained. The table for this sample lists around 64,000 clones; approximately 88% of them were counted only once. The top ten constitute 2% to 3% of the sample. The sample here was CD4+ or CD8+ T cells sorted from blood, taken in a trial of the OX40 agonist ivuxolimab. The receptor set was obtained from an adult with an advanced solid tumor such as melanoma, head and neck, liver or kidney cancer.

This clone was recorded a few times. This CDR3 is CASSPGVEQPQHF. In nucleotides, the CDR3 is TGTGCCAGCTCACCCGGGGTAGAGCAGCCCCAGCATTTT. The gene calls are TRBV18 and TRBJ1-5; no clear D gene. The CDR3 is made up of 13 amino acids. Germline loops: CDR1 KGHSH, CDR2 LQKENI. V was clipped by 3 bases and J by 7 bases, with 10 bases between them.

This rearrangement joins TRBV6-5 to TRBJ1-2; weak D call: TRBD1 (5 bases). V shed 7 bases and J shed 5 bases, with 17 bases lying between them. Germline V CDR1 and CDR2: MNHEY, SVGAGI. The CDR3 runs 14 residues. CDR3 protein: CASTLRDRLYGYTF. In DNA form, the CDR3 reads TGTGCCAGCACCCTCCGAGACAGACTATATGGCTACACCTTC.

The V call is TRBV18, the J call TRBJ1-5; D may be TRBD1 (5 bases). V was clipped by 4 bases and J by 2 bases, with 12 bases between them. This CDR3 is built from 15 residues. Germline CDR1 is KGHSH and CDR2 is LQKENI. CDR3 bases: TGTGCCAGCTCACGAGGGACGTCGGGCAATCAGCCCCAGCATTTT. This gives the protein CASSRGTSGNQPQHF. Full variable domain (missing parts from reference TRBV18 and TRBJ1-5): NAGVMQNPRHLVRRRGQEARLRCSPMKGHSHVYWYRQLPEEGLKFMVYLQKENIIDESGMPKERFSAEFPKEGPSILRIQQVVRGDSAAYFCASSRGTSGNQPQHFGDGTRLSIL.

This chain links TRBV5-4 with TRBJ2-1, with a tentative D call TRBD2 (6 bases). Germline V gives CDR1 SGHNT, CDR2 YYREEE (reference sequence). The CDR3 contains 16 residues. Between the trimmed V and J ends, which lost 4 bases and 2 bases, there was a span of 16 bases. The CDR3 sequence is CASSQTVGGAYNEQFF. CDR3 in DNA: TGTGCCAGCAGCCAGACGGTGGGAGGTGCCTACAATGAGCAGTTCTTC.

This rearrangement joins TRBV6-6 to TRBJ2-2; D may be TRBD2 (5 bases). Germline lookup yields CDR1 MNHNY and CDR2 SVGAGI (reference sequence). The CDR3 has 14 residues. V was pared by 7 bases and J by 3 bases, with 12 bases between. CDR3 nucleotides: TGTGCCAGCACCGCCAGGCGGGACACCGGGGAGCTGTTTTTT. Translated: CASTARRDTGELFF.

A remark on this clone: The same CDR3 also results from other DNA sequences found in this sample. The gene calls are TRBV7-9 and TRBJ2-2; maybe TRBD1 (6 bases). Trimming stripped 5 bases from V and 6 bases from J, with 10 bases between. From germline, CDR1 is SEHNR and CDR2 FQNEAQ (reference sequence). The CDR3 runs 13 residues. As DNA, the CDR3 is TGTGCCAGCAGCCCACAGGGCCCCGGGGAGCTGTTTTTT. Translated: CASSPQGPGELFF.

V and J are TRBV5-1 and TRBJ1-4; 8 bases agree with TRBD1. V lost 4 bases to trimming and J lost 0 bases; unmatched junction nucleotides: 17. The CDR3 contains 20 residues. Germline loops: CDR1 SGHRS, CDR2 YFSETQ. In DNA, the CDR3 is TGCGCCAGCAGCAACCCTTCTGAGGACAGGGTACATGCAACTAATGAAAAACTGTTTTTT. It specifies CASSNPSEDRVHATNEKLFF.

The chain joins TRBV6-5 to TRBJ2-7, with a tentative D call TRBD1 (5 bases). V was trimmed by 6 bases and J by 0 bases, leaving 12 bases between them. The CDR3 runs 14 residues. Looked up from germline, CDR1 is MNHEY and CDR2 is SVGAGI. CDR3 residues: CASRGRTSSYEQYF. The CDR3 region has the DNA TGTGCCAGCAGAGGACGGACAAGCTCCTACGAGCAGTACTTC.

V and J are TRBV30 and TRBJ1-2; 7 bases are shared with TRBD1. With V trimmed by 3 bases and J by 4 bases, 5 bases remained unmatched. CDR3 length: 13 amino acids. Germline lookup yields CDR1 GTSNPN and CDR2 SVGIG (reference sequence). For the CDR3, the DNA is TGTGCCTGGAGCGGGGGACAGCTCTATGGCTACACCTTC. Encoded protein: CAWSGGQLYGYTF.

The chain is built from TRBV5-1 and TRBJ2-1; TRBD2 agrees at 8 bases. The germline CDR1 and CDR2 sequences are SGHRS and YFSETQ. V was pared by 3 bases and J by 9 bases, with 14 bases of the junction left unmatched. CDR3 length equals 16 residues. The DNA for the CDR3 is TGCGCCAGCAGCTCCCGGGGGAGCGGGAGTGTCTTTGAGCAGTTCTTC. Translated: CASSSRGSGSVFEQFF.

This rearrangement joins TRBV18 to TRBJ1-5; D gene ambiguous. Germline loops: CDR1 KGHSH, CDR2 LQKENI. Trimming took off 3 bases at V and 6 bases at J, with 15 bases between the two ends. The CDR3 loop spans 15 amino acids. CDR3 residues: CASSPAQAGGQPQHF. In nucleotides, the CDR3 is TGTGCCAGCTCACCCGCCCAGGCCGGCGGTCAGCCCCAGCATTTT.

This clone has just a few counts. The chain's CDR3 is CASSPSGMPEAFF. The DNA for the CDR3 is TGTGCCAGCAGCCCCTCAGGGATGCCTGAAGCTTTCTTT. This chain links TRBV7-3 with TRBJ1-1; a weak D match, TRBD1 (5 bases). V lost 5 bases, J lost 6 bases, and 13 bases lay in between. CDR1 is SGHTA, CDR2 FQGTGA, per germline. The CDR3 has 13 amino acids.

The chain joins TRBV10-1 to TRBJ2-1; D gene unclear. The CDR3 extends over 15 amino acids. The germline V and J ends were trimmed by 2 bases and 7 bases, with 15 bases remaining between them. The V gene's germline CDR1 is WNHNN and CDR2 SYGVQD (reference sequence). DNA of the CDR3: TGCGCCAGCAGTGAGGAAGTTTTTCCCAGGAATGAGCAGTTCTTC. This gives the protein CASSEEVFPRNEQFF.

The chain carries TRBV11-2 and TRBJ1-2, with D perhaps TRBD1 (5 bases). CDR1 is SGHAT and CDR2 is FQNNGV in the germline V gene. The CDR3 has 17 amino acids. V was shortened by 6 bases and J by 2 bases, with 22 bases between the two germline ends. The CDR3 coding sequence is TGTGCCAGCAGAAAAGGGGCAGGGAACATGATAAACTATGGCTACACCTTC. This codes for CASRKGAGNMINYGYTF.

The chain couples TRBV18 to TRBJ2-5, with D unclear. V was pared by 3 bases and J by 3 bases, with 11 bases between. The CDR3 extends over 14 amino acids. The germline CDR1 and CDR2 sequences are KGHSH and LQKENI. DNA for the CDR3: TGTGCCAGCTCACCCACTTCGCGAGAAGAGACCCAGTACTTC. Amino acids: CASSPTSREETQYF.

The rearrangement links TRBV7-9 to TRBJ2-3, with 14 bases lining up with TRBD2. This CDR3 has 15 amino acids. The V segment lost 8 bases and the J segment 1 base; nucleotides outside the gene matches: 2. Per germline, CDR1 SEHNR and CDR2 FQNEAQ (reference sequence). The CDR3 nucleotides are TGTGCCAGCCGGACTAGCGGGGGGCGCACAGATACGCAGTATTTT. Its translation is CASRTSGGRTDTQYF.

The CDR3 loop reads CSVVIAGGGNTIYF. The CDR3 DNA reads TGCAGCGTTGTCATCGCAGGGGGAGGCAACACCATATATTTT. The chain employs TRBV29-1 and TRBJ1-3; 7 bases are a match to TRBD1. The J segment lost 7 bases and the V segment lost 4 bases, leaving 10 bases of the junction unmatched. Germline assignment: CDR1 SQVTM and CDR2 ANQGSEA. CDR3 length: 14 amino acids.

This clone was observed once. This chain joins TRBV30 and TRBJ2-6; D not resolved. There are 14 residues in the CDR3. V was pared by 2 bases and J by 2 bases, with 7 bases between. In germline, CDR1 is GTSNPN, CDR2 SVGIG (reference sequence). CDR3 sequence: CAWSRVAGANVLTF. For the CDR3, the DNA is TGTGCCTGGAGTCGGGTAGCTGGGGCCAACGTCCTGACTTTC.

Concerning this clone itself: Other DNA sequences in this sample translate to the same CDR3. This sequence joins TRBV11-3 and TRBJ2-2, with 9 bases fitting TRBD2. J gave up 3 bases and V 1 base, and 0 bases lay outside the gene matches. Per the germline V gene, CDR1 is SGHNT and CDR2 is YENEEA. CDR3 length: 15 residues. The CDR3: CASSLGTSDTGELFF. The CDR3 coding sequence is TGTGCCAGCAGCTTAGGGACTAGCGACACCGGGGAGCTGTTTTTT.

The V and J genes are TRBV6-5 and TRBJ2-4; D may be TRBD2 (6 bases). CDR1 is MNHEY, CDR2 SVGAGI, per germline. Deletions cut 8 bases from V and 1 base from J, with 12 bases between. The CDR3 has 14 residues. CDR3 residues: CASGSGVAKNIQYF. CDR3 nucleotide sequence: TGTGCCAGCGGTTCGGGGGTGGCCAAAAACATTCAGTACTTC.

V and J are TRBV4-1 and TRBJ2-7, with TRBD2 identical over 8 bases. There are 15 residues in the CDR3. The V and J ends lost 5 bases and 2 bases, in that order; junction bases with no gene match: 8. CDR1 and CDR2 from the germline V gene are MGHRA and YSYEKL. CDR3 sequence: CASSKGLAGPYEQYF. The CDR3 bases are TGCGCCAGCAGCAAGGGGCTAGCGGGTCCCTACGAGCAGTACTTC.

The chain recombines TRBV27 with TRBJ1-4, with TRBD1 identical over 7 bases. Germline V gene data show CDR1 as MNHEY and CDR2 as SMNVEV (reference sequence). This CDR3 spans 14 amino acids. The ends lost 2 bases at V and 5 bases at J; junction bases unmatched: 2. The CDR3 region is CASSLVTGNEKLFF. CDR3 in DNA: TGTGCCAGCAGTTTAGTGACAGGGAATGAAAAACTGTTTTTT.

The chain recombines TRBV19 with TRBJ1-2; 9 nucleotides align to TRBD1. The J segment lost 2 bases and the V segment lost 7 bases, leaving 8 bases of the junction unmatched. Germline-derived CDR1 and CDR2 are LNHDA and SQIVND (reference sequence). CDR3 size: 15 residues. The CDR3 DNA is TGTGCCAGTACCCTCCGGGACAGGGTCAACTATGGCTACACCTTC. This gives the protein CASTLRDRVNYGYTF. Full variable domain (remainder filled in from reference TRBV19 and TRBJ1-2): DGGITQSPKYLFRKEGQNVTLSCEQNLNHDAMYWYRQDPGQGLRLIYYSQIVNDFQKGDIAEGYSVSREKKESFPLTVTSAQKNPTAFYLCASTLRDRVNYGYTFGSGTRLTVV.

V is TRBV27 and J is TRBJ1-4; D is unresolved. V was shortened by 6 bases and J by 5 bases, with 4 bases between the two germline ends. Germline CDR1 and CDR2: MNHEY and SMNVEV (reference sequence). The CDR3 is 11 residues long. The CDR3 spells CASRTNEKLFF. In DNA, the CDR3 is TGTGCCAGCAGAACCAATGAAAAACTGTTTTTT.

The rearrangement joins TRBV18 to TRBJ2-3; D is uncertain. The germline V gene encodes CDR1 KGHSH and CDR2 LQKENI. The CDR3 sequence is 11 residues long. V dropped 6 bases and J dropped 6 bases, with 7 bases sitting between them. CDR3 coding DNA: TGTGCCAGCTCCCCAAAGGATACGCAGTATTTT. Translating it yields CASSPKDTQYF.

This chain links TRBV29-1 with TRBJ2-1, with 9 bases lining up with TRBD2. The CDR3 length is 14 residues. The J segment lost 9 bases and the V segment lost 8 bases, leaving 14 bases of the junction unmatched. Germline V lookup: CDR1 SQVTM, CDR2 ANQGSEA. CDR3 in DNA: TGCAGCACTTCCGGGACTAGCAGTTTCAGTGAGCAGTTCTTC. Its protein is CSTSGTSSFSEQFF.

This clone was picked up one time. The J gene is TRBJ2-7, the V gene TRBV7-3, with TRBD1 as a possible D gene (6 bases). In germline, CDR1 is SGHTA, CDR2 FQGTGA. The CDR3 covers 13 residues. V was trimmed by 5 bases and J by 6 bases, leaving 14 bases between them. CDR3 amino acids: CASSDRQESEQYF. In DNA, the CDR3 is TGTGCCAGCAGCGATCGACAGGAATCCGAGCAGTACTTC.